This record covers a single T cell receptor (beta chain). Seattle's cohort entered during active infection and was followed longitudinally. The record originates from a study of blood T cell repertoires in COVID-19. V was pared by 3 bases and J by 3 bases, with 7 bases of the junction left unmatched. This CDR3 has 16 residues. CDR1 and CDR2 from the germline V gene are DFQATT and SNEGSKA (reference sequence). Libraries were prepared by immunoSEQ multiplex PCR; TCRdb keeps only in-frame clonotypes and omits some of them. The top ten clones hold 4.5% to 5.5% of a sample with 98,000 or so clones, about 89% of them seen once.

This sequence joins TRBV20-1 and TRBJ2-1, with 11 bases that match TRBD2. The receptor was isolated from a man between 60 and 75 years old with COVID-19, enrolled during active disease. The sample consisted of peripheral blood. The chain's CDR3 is CSASPSLAGGYNEQFF. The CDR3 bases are TGCAGTGCTAGTCCCTCTCTAGCGGGAGGCTACAATGAGCAGTTCTTC.